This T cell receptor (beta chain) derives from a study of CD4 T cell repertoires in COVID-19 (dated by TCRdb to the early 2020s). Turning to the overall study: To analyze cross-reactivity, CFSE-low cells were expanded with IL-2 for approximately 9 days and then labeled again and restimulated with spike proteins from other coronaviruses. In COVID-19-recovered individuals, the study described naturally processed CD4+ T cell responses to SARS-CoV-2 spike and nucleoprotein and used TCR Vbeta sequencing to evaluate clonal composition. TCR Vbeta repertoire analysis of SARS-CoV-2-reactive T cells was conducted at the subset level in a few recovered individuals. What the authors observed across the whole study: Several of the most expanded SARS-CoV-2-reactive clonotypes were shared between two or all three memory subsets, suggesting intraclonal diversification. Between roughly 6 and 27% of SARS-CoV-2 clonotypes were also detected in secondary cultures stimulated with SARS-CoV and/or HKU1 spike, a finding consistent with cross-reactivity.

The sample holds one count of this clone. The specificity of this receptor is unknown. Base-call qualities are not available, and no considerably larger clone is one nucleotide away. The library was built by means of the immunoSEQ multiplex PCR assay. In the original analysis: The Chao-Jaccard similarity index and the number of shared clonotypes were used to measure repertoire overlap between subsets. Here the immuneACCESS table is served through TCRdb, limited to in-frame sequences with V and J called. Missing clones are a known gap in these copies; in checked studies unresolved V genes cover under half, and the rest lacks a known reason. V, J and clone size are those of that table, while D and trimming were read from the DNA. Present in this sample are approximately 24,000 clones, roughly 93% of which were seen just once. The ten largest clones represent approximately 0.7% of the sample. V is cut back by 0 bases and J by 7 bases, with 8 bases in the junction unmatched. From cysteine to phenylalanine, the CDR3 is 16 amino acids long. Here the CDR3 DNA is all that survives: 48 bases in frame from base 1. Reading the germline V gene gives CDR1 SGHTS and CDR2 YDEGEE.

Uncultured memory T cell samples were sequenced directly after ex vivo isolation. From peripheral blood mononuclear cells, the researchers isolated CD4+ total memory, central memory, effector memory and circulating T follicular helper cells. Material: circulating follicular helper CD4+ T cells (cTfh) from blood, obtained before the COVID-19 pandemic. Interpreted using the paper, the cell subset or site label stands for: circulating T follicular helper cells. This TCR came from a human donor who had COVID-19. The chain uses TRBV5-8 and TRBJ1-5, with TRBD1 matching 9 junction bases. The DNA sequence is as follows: TGTGCCAGCAGCTTGGGGTCAAAGACAGGGGGACAGCCCCAGCATTTT. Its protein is CASSLGSKTGGQPQHF.